Below, 7 T cell receptor beta chains from the same sample are listed, as sequenced in a study of shared T cell receptors in the human thymus. TCRdb keeps only in-frame clones here, not all; method: immunoSEQ multiplex PCR. The table shows 650,000 to 950,000 clones, with approximately 85% occurring only once. These records were also assigned to another study, of human thymus T cells.

Sequencing was done on a sample of thymocytes. These receptors all come from a girl under two years old with a congenital heart defect.

The chain carries TRBV19 and TRBJ1-5; D is possibly TRBD1 (5 bases). Per germline, CDR1 LNHDA and CDR2 SQIVND (reference sequence). CDR3 length equals 13 residues. The V and J ends lost 6 bases and 5 bases respectively, with 11 bases between them. CDR3 region: CASRSRADQPQHF. Here the CDR3 DNA reads TGTGCCAGTAGAAGCAGGGCGGATCAGCCCCAGCATTTT.

The chain is built from TRBV6-1 and TRBJ2-1; the match to TRBD1 covers 9 bases. The germline gives CDR1 MNHNS, CDR2 SASEGT. The CDR3 runs 20 residues. The J segment lost 2 bases and the V segment lost 4 bases, leaving 18 bases of the junction unmatched. The CDR3 region has the DNA TGTGCCAGCAGTGGACGTTTGACAGGGGGTCAAGGGGATCCCTACAATGAGCAGTTCTTC. Translated, it gives CASSGRLTGGQGDPYNEQFF.

J is TRBJ2-4 and V is TRBV11-2; possibly TRBD1 for D (8 bases). This CDR3 is 13 amino acids long. Germline lookup yields CDR1 SGHAT and CDR2 FQNNGV. V lost 5 bases and J lost 8, with 13 bases in between. The CDR3 sequence: CASSTGGGYIQYF. The CDR3 nucleotides read TGTGCCAGCAGCACAGGGGGGGGATACATTCAGTACTTC.

This clone came up a few times. CDR3 loop: CASSVGTGHQNTGELFF. The DNA for the CDR3 is TGTGCCAGCAGCGTAGGGACAGGGCACCAGAACACCGGGGAGCTGTTTTTT. The chain has TRBV9 and TRBJ2-2; 8 nucleotides line up with TRBD1. The J segment lost 1 base and the V segment lost 0 bases, leaving 5 bases of the junction unmatched. This CDR3 contains 17 residues. CDR1 and CDR2 from the germline V gene are SGDLS and YYNGEE.

The CDR3 DNA is TGTGCCAGTAGTCCCCCCTTACTAGCGGGAGACCTCTACCGAAACATTCTCTTCACAGATACGCAGTATTTT. Protein sequence: CASSPPLLAGDLYRNILFTDTQYF. V and J are TRBV19 and TRBJ2-3; TRBD2 matches 11 bases. V trimming: 5 bases; J trimming: 2 bases; junction bases outside the gene matches: 30. The CDR3 is made up of 24 amino acids. Looked up from germline, CDR1 is LNHDA and CDR2 is SQIVND (reference sequence).

This chain uses TRBV19 with TRBJ2-3, with 9 bases identical to TRBD2. The CDR3 totals 15 residues. Per the germline V gene, CDR1 is LNHDA and CDR2 is SQIVND (reference sequence). The V and J ends lost 5 bases and 1 base, in that order; junction bases with no gene match: 4. The CDR3 DNA reads TGTGCCAGTAGTCTTACTAGCGGGCGCACAGATACGCAGTATTTT. As protein: CASSLTSGRTDTQYF.

This sequence joins TRBV27 and TRBJ1-6, with unresolved D. CDR1 MNHEY and CDR2 SMNVEV come from the germline V gene (reference sequence). V gave up 4 bases and J gave up 7 bases, with 11 bases separating them. The CDR3 has 14 amino acids. The CDR3 sequence is CASSSRQTNSPLHF. The DNA for the CDR3 is TGTGCCAGCAGTTCCCGACAAACGAATTCACCCCTCCACTTT.